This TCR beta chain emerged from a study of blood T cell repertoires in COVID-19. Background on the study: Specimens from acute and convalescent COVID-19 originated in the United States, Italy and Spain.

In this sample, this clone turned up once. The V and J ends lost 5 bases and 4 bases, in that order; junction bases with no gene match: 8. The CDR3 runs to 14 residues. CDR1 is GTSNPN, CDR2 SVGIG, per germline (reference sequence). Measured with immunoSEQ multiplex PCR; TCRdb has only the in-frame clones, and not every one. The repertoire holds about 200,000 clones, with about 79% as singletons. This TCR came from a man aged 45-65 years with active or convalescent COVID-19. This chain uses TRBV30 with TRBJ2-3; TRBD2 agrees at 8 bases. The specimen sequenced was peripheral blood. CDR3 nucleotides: TGTGCCTGGGATAGCGGGGAAAAATCAGATACGCAGTATTTT. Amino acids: CAWDSGEKSDTQYF.